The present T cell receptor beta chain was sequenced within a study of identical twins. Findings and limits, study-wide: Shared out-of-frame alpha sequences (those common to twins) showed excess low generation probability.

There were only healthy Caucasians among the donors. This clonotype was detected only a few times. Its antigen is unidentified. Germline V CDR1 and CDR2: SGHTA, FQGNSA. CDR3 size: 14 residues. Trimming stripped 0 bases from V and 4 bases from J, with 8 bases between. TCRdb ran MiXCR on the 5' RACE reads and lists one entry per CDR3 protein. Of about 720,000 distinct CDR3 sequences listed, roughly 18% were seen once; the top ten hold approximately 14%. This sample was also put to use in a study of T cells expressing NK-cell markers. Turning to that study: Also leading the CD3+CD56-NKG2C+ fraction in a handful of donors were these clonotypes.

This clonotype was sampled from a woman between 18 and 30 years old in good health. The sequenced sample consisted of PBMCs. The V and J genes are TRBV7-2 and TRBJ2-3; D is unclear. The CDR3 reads CASSLAWVADTQYF. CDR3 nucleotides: TGTGCCAGCAGCTTAGCCTGGGTAGCAGATACGCAGTATTTT.